The clone carrying this T cell receptor (beta chain) was counted at least ten times. Its matching antigen is unknown. Using RNA template, CDR3s of TCR alpha and beta were amplified with iRepertoire arm-PCR. Input was about 100-450 ng of tissue mRNA or PBMC total RNA. TCRdb fed the multiplex PCR reads into MiXCR, producing one record per CDR3 protein. The sample holds about 44,000 distinct CDR3 sequences; more than 20% are singletons and the top ten take 6% to 7%. The data were obtained in a study of glioma-infiltrating T cells. Study-wide results and caveats: Gliomas, especially low-grade, showed above-expected tissue-blood divergence; non-neoplastic patients showed below. CDR3 overlap between tissue and blood was very small.

This TCR was recovered from a human donor with low-grade glioma or glioblastoma, undergoing nonglioma brain surgery, or in good health (not recorded which). Material for sequencing was glioma tissue, nonneoplastic brain tissue, or PBMCs (not recorded which).

Written as DNA, the CDR3 is TGCGCCAGCAGCCAAGATAGCCCCGGTCAAGAGACCCAGTACTTC. Translating it yields CASSQDSPGQETQYF. The chain carries TRBV4-1 and TRBJ2-5, with D uncertain. Trimming stripped 0 bases from V and 2 bases from J, with 10 bases between. The CDR3 contains 15 residues. Per the germline V gene, CDR1 is MGHRA and CDR2 is YSYEKL.